The 22 T cell receptor beta chains reported below all come from one sample, sequenced in a study of neoadjuvant nivolumab and ipilimumab in lung cancer (dated by TCRdb to about 2020). The intended sense of this specimen's time point label: at surgical resection after neoadjuvant nivolumab +/- ipilimumab. Library creation used the immunoSEQ multiplex PCR assay. Sourced from immuneACCESS, this table was stored by TCRdb with only in-frame sequences that have V and J called. A share of the clones is absent; for the studies checked, an unresolved V gene accounts for under half, and the remainder has no known explanation. This sample has 25,000 to 30,000 clones in its table, and about 83% of those were observed once. About 5% of the sample belongs to the ten largest clones. The sequencing here drew on tumor tissue, taken after neoadjuvant nivolumab, alone or with ipilimumab, at or shortly before surgery. These receptors came from an adult with non-small cell lung cancer.

The rearrangement joins TRBV5-1 to TRBJ2-5; 9 positions match TRBD1. The V gene's germline CDR1 is SGHRS and CDR2 YFSETQ. The CDR3 covers 16 residues. Germline trimming cut 1 base from V and 2 bases from J; bases unmatched to any gene: 6. The CDR3 DNA reads TGCGCCAGCAGCTTGATTCCCGGGACAGGGCAAGAGACCCAGTACTTC. It translates to CASSLIPGTGQETQYF.

The rearrangement links TRBV2 to TRBJ1-5; D is possibly TRBD1 (6 bases). CDR3 size: 14 residues. Germline assignment: CDR1 SNHLY and CDR2 FYNNEI. Trimming removed 6 bases at V and 5 bases at J, with 14 bases between. The CDR3 sequence: CASSETTGYQPQHF. The CDR3 nucleotides are TGTGCCAGCAGCGAAACTACAGGGTATCAGCCCCAGCATTTT.

On this clone: Germline is not matched at one junction end, which may reflect a read error. The chain links TRBV7-8 to TRBJ1-2; TRBD1 is a possible D gene (5 bases). This CDR3 contains 12 residues. Germline assignment: CDR1 SGHVS and CDR2 FQNEAQ. CDR3 region: CASSLEGTTRAF. CDR3 nucleotides: TGTGCCAGCAGCTTAGAGGGGACGACCCGGGCCTTC.

The genes are TRBV5-1 and TRBJ2-7; a weak D match, TRBD1 (6 bases). V was pared by 4 bases and J by 0 bases, with 14 bases between. Germline CDR1 SGHRS, CDR2 YFSETQ. The CDR3 runs 15 residues. The CDR3 loop is CASSISGTTSYEQYF. The DNA of the CDR3 is TGCGCCAGCAGCATATCCGGGACAACCTCCTACGAGCAGTACTTC.

This chain uses TRBV7-2 with TRBJ1-4; D unclear. Germline V gene sequence: CDR1 SGHTA, CDR2 FQGNSA. This CDR3 region has 13 residues. The V end was cut by 5 bases, the J end by 12 bases, with 16 bases between. For the CDR3, the DNA is TGTGCCAGCAGCGTCGGACGGTCGACGGAACTGTTTTTT. Encoded protein: CASSVGRSTELFF.

About this clone: Other DNA sequences in the sample encode the same CDR3. This chain uses TRBV30 with TRBJ2-7; D possibly corresponds to TRBD1 (6 bases). The V gene's germline CDR1 is GTSNPN and CDR2 SVGIG (reference sequence). CDR3 size: 12 residues. Trimming removed 2 bases at V and 4 bases at J, with 9 bases between. Written as DNA, the CDR3 is TGTGCCTGGAGTCAAAGGGGGTACGAGCAGTACTTC. Translated, it gives CAWSQRGYEQYF.

As DNA, the CDR3 is TGCAGCGTTGGGGACAGGGACGGCACTGAAGCTTTCTTT. It codes for CSVGDRDGTEAFF. The J gene is TRBJ1-1, the V gene TRBV29-1, with TRBD1 matching over 9 bases. The CDR3 length is 13 residues. The V gene end was trimmed by 4 bases and the J gene end by 4 bases; junction bases not matched to a gene: 4. Germline V gives CDR1 SQVTM, CDR2 ANQGSEA.

J is TRBJ1-2 and V is TRBV5-6; D is possibly TRBD1 (6 bases). Germline CDR1 reads SGHDT; CDR2 reads YYEEEE. Deletions cut 0 bases from V and 4 bases from J, with 16 bases between. This CDR3 contains 16 residues. This CDR3 reads CASSLGEQGGGYGYTF. DNA of the CDR3: TGTGCCAGCAGCTTGGGGGAACAGGGCGGCGGCTATGGCTACACCTTC.

The chain combines TRBV11-2 with TRBJ1-1; tentative D call: TRBD1 (6 bases). There are 14 residues in the CDR3. Trimming left V 5 bases short and J 0 bases short, with 10 bases between. Germline V lookup: CDR1 SGHAT, CDR2 FQNNGV. Written as DNA, the CDR3 is TGTGCCAGCAGCCACGGACAGCTGAACACTGAAGCTTTCTTT. Its protein is CASSHGQLNTEAFF.

This chain uses TRBV5-1 with TRBJ2-5; 7 bases match TRBD2. In germline, CDR1 is SGHRS, CDR2 YFSETQ. V shed 0 bases, J shed 0 bases, and the junction held 11 bases outside the gene matches. The CDR3 totals 18 residues. Here the CDR3 reads CASSLAAGVSVHQETQYF. CDR3 sequence (DNA): TGCGCCAGCAGCTTGGCCGCGGGGGTGAGTGTGCACCAAGAGACCCAGTACTTC.

The table lists this clone with a count of one. This chain joins TRBV5-1 and TRBJ2-5; D possibly corresponds to TRBD1 (6 bases). Germline V gene data show CDR1 as SGHRS and CDR2 as YFSETQ. The CDR3 extends over 14 amino acids. V was clipped by 0 bases and J by 3 bases, with 9 bases between them. The CDR3: CASSLAPGEETQYF. The DNA of the CDR3 is TGCGCCAGCAGCTTGGCCCCAGGGGAAGAGACCCAGTACTTC.

The chain combines TRBV30 with TRBJ1-1; D not resolved. The ends were cut back, 0 bases at V and 6 bases at J, with 11 bases in the middle. The germline V gene has CDR1 GTSNPN and CDR2 SVGIG (reference sequence). The CDR3 covers 13 residues. The CDR3 nucleotides are TGTGCCTGGAGTGTCGAGGTAGGAGCTGAAGCTTTCTTT. Its translation: CAWSVEVGAEAFF.

J is TRBJ2-2 and V is TRBV7-2, with 7 bases aligning to TRBD1. J was trimmed by 7 bases and V by 7 bases; bases with no gene match: 6. Germline V CDR1 and CDR2: SGHTA, FQGNSA. This CDR3 has 13 amino acids. CDR3 coding DNA: TGTGCCAGCACGGGACAGCTGAGCGGGGAGCTGTTTTTT. This codes for CASTGQLSGELFF.

The V gene is TRBV5-1, the J gene TRBJ1-5; unclear D gene. CDR1 and CDR2 (germline): SGHRS, YFSETQ. The V end lost 4 bases, the J end lost 4 bases, and 15 bases lay between the germline ends. The CDR3 totals 15 residues. The CDR3 reads CASSPEASDNQPQHF. The CDR3 DNA follows: TGCGCCAGCAGCCCGGAGGCTTCAGATAATCAGCCCCAGCATTTT.

The chain has TRBV11-2 and TRBJ2-2, with D possibly being TRBD1 (6 bases). Deletions cut 5 bases from V and 4 bases from J, with 17 bases between. Germline V gives CDR1 SGHAT, CDR2 FQNNGV. CDR3 length: 16 residues. Written as DNA, the CDR3 is TGTGCCAGCAGCCAAAATTCAGGGGTAGGCACCGGGGAGCTGTTTTTT. Translating it yields CASSQNSGVGTGELFF.

The CDR3: CASRTVRSEQETQYF. The CDR3 nucleotides read TGTGCCAGCAGGACAGTGAGGAGTGAGCAAGAGACCCAGTACTTC. The chain combines TRBV27 with TRBJ2-5, with D possibly being TRBD1 (5 bases). Germline CDR1 MNHEY, CDR2 SMNVEV (reference sequence). The CDR3 is 15 amino acids. Trimming left V 6 bases short and J 2 bases short, with 16 bases between.

This clone has just one count. V is TRBV7-9 and J is TRBJ1-1; D gene ambiguous. V was cut by 3 bases and J by 0 bases, with 5 bases left in between. The CDR3 runs 13 residues. Germline V gene sequence: CDR1 SEHNR, CDR2 FQNEAQ (reference sequence). The CDR3 coding sequence is TGTGCCAGCAGCTTCCGCCTGAACACTGAAGCTTTCTTT. This translates into CASSFRLNTEAFF.

V usage is TRBV5-1 and J usage is TRBJ1-4, with 7 bases identical to TRBD1. Trimming removed 4 bases from V and 3 bases from J; junction bases left unmatched: 3. The CDR3 is 14 residues long. Per germline, CDR1 SGHRS and CDR2 YFSETQ. The CDR3 loop reads CASSPGTANEKLFF. The CDR3 DNA follows: TGCGCCAGCAGCCCCGGGACAGCTAATGAAAAACTGTTTTTT.

The chain carries TRBV29-1 and TRBJ2-1; 10 bases match TRBD2. The CDR3 sequence is 14 residues long. The V gene end was trimmed by 2 bases and the J gene end by 4 bases; junction bases not matched to a gene: 2. The germline gives CDR1 SQVTM, CDR2 ANQGSEA. CDR3 DNA: TGCAGCGTTGAATTGGGACTAGCGTACAATGAGCAGTTCTTC. This codes for CSVELGLAYNEQFF.

The chain joins TRBV27 to TRBJ2-1; 10 bases fit TRBD2. The CDR3 is 16 amino acids. The V gene end was trimmed by 0 bases and the J gene end by 2 bases; junction bases not matched to a gene: 1. Germline lookup yields CDR1 MNHEY and CDR2 SMNVEV (reference sequence). The CDR3 spells CASSLSLAGTYNEQFF. DNA of the CDR3: TGTGCCAGCAGTTTATCACTAGCGGGGACCTACAATGAGCAGTTCTTC.

This sequence joins TRBV6-1 and TRBJ2-7; tentatively, D is TRBD2 (5 bases). V shed 7 bases and J shed 5 bases, with 9 bases lying between them. CDR1 and CDR2 (germline): MNHNS, SASEGT. CDR3 length equals 11 residues. The chain's CDR3 is CASTEVDEQYF. The CDR3 region has the DNA TGTGCCAGCACGGAGGTAGACGAGCAGTACTTC.

The chain has TRBV10-3 and TRBJ2-5; the match to TRBD1 covers 9 bases. The CDR3 spans 14 residues. Trimming took 8 bases from V and 4 from J; bases not matched to a gene: 8. Germline CDR1 ENHRY, CDR2 SYGVKD. The CDR3 reads CAIGGTGQGETQYF. CDR3 DNA: TGTGCCATCGGGGGGACAGGGCAAGGAGAGACCCAGTACTTC.